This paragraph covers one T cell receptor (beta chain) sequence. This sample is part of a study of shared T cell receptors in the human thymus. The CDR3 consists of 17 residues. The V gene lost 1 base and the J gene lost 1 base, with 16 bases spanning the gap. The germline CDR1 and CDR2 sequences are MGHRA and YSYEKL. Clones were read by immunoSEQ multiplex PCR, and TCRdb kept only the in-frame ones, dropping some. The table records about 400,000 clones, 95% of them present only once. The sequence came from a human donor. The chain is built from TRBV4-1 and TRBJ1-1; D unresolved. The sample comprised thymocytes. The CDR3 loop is CASSQVLWDRGNTEAFF. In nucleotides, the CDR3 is TGCGCCAGCAGCCAAGTCCTTTGGGATCGAGGGAACACTGAAGCTTTCTTT.